This TCR beta chain is from a study of identical twins. A word on this clonotype: Its antigen is currently unknown.

Study-level points and caveats: Researchers caution that invariant MAIT and iNKT cells could partly confound zero-insertion analyses.

TCRdb recomputed calls from the 5' RACE reads with MiXCR, one row per CDR3 protein. Here the sample spans around 550,000 distinct CDR3 sequences, nearly 15% being singletons. The CDR3 has 14 residues. The germline CDR1 and CDR2 sequences are SNHLY and FYNNEI. V lost 4 bases to trimming and J lost 8 bases, with 15 bases between them. The same specimen was also included in a second study, on yellow fever vaccine responses in identical twins.

This sequence joins TRBV2 and TRBJ2-1, with a tentative D call TRBD1 (6 bases). The sequenced sample consisted of CD4+ T cells sorted from blood. The clonotype comes from a woman aged 18-29 years in good health. The CDR3 loop is CASSVQGSRDEQFF. For the CDR3, the DNA is TGTGCCAGCAGTGTACAGGGTTCCCGCGATGAGCAGTTCTTC. Drawing the rest from reference TRBV2 and TRBJ2-1, the complete variable domain is EPEVTQTPSHQVTQMGQEVILRCVPISNHLYFYWYRQILGQKVEFLVSFYNNEISEKSEIFDDQFSVERPDGSNFTLKIRSTKLEDSAMYFCASSVQGSRDEQFFGPGTRLTVL.